Listed below are T cell receptor beta chains from one sample, sequenced in a study of T cells in Graves' hyperthyroidism and ophthalmopathy. MiXCR, run by TCRdb on the multiplex PCR reads, gives a single entry per CDR3 protein. The sample consists of nearly 600,000 distinct CDR3 sequences, approximately 15% of them appearing once. Sequencing was done on a sample of blood. These receptors were obtained from a woman aged 25 to 45 with Graves' hyperthyroidism that later progressed to Graves' ophthalmopathy. Both conserved end residues are part of each CDR3. D genes are given only for firm matches. The size of a clone is reported for some rows only, either as once, few or many, or as a class for expanded clones.

v_gene	abundance	d_gene	j_gene	CDR3aa	CDR3nt
TRBV6-2/TRBV6-3	many	TRBD2	TRBJ2-7	CASSSSGSIYEQYF	TGTGCCAGCAGCTCGAGCGGGAGTATTTACGAGCAGTACTTC
TRBV20-1	.	TRBD1	TRBJ1-2	CSVQITGDGYTF	TGCAGTGTTCAGATAACAGGGGACGGCTACACCTTC
TRBV2	many	.	TRBJ1-6	CATGRKLNSPLHF	TGTGCCACCGGGAGGAAGCTAAATTCACCCCTCCACTTT
TRBV10-2	few	.	TRBJ2-6	CASRATQGSGANVLTF	TGCGCCAGCAGGGCAACTCAGGGCTCTGGGGCCAACGTCCTGACTTTC
TRBV4-3	few	TRBD2	TRBJ2-7	CASSPLLAGTYEQYF	TGCGCCAGCAGCCCACTGCTAGCGGGAACCTACGAGCAGTACTTC
TRBV19	.	.	TRBJ1-5	CASSPLNGFFDQPQHF	TGTGCCAGTAGTCCACTCAACGGTTTTTTCGATCAGCCCCAGCATTTT
TRBV30	few	.	TRBJ2-1	CAWSYSEQFF	TGTGCCTGGAGTTATAGTGAGCAGTTCTTC
TRBV19	few	.	TRBJ1-1	CASLEQGGDITEAFF	TGTGCCAGCCTCGAACAGGGAGGTGATATTACTGAAGCTTTCTTT
TRBV27	.	.	TRBJ1-5	CASSLRGADSNQPQHF	TGTGCCAGCAGCCTCAGGGGCGCCGATAGCAATCAGCCCCAGCATTTT
TRBV24-1	.	TRBD2	TRBJ2-3	CATGLADTDTQYF	TGTGCCACTGGACTAGCGGACACAGATACGCAGTATTTT
TRBV4-2	.	.	TRBJ2-7	CASSQVDSYEQYF	TGTGCCAGCAGCCAAGTGGACAGCTACGAGCAGTACTTC
TRBV7-2	many	TRBD2	TRBJ2-5	CASSLHLAGTETQYF	TGTGCCAGCAGCTTACATCTAGCGGGAACGGAGACCCAGTACTTC
TRBV29-1	many	.	TRBJ1-5	CSVVQGSVGNQPQHF	TGCAGCGTTGTACAGGGATCTGTCGGCAATCAGCCCCAGCATTTT
TRBV12-5	.	TRBD1	TRBJ2-2	CASGSGQDTGELFF	TGTGCTAGTGGCTCGGGACAGGACACCGGGGAGCTGTTTTTT
TRBV2	many	.	TRBJ2-7	CASSGEDDEQYF	TGTGCCAGCAGTGGAGAGGACGACGAGCAGTACTTC
TRBV29-1	few	.	TRBJ2-7	CSAEAQNSYEQYF	TGCAGCGCCGAGGCCCAGAACTCCTACGAGCAGTACTTC
TRBV2	many	.	TRBJ2-5	CASSGRASGETQYF	TGTGCCAGCAGTGGCCGGGCCTCGGGCGAGACCCAGTACTTC
TRBV19	.	.	TRBJ1-5	CASSIGPNQPQHF	TGTGCCAGTAGTATCGGACCTAATCAGCCCCAGCATTTT
TRBV6-1	many	.	TRBJ2-6	CASSFKGPFPGANVLTF	TGTGCCAGCAGTTTTAAGGGCCCTTTTCCTGGGGCCAACGTCCTGACTTTC
TRBV2	many	TRBD1	TRBJ2-2	CASSADPGQGDRDTGELFF	TGTGCCAGCAGTGCCGACCCGGGACAGGGGGATAGGGACACCGGGGAGCTGTTTTTT
TRBV10-3	many	.	TRBJ1-5	CAISESRDSNQPQHF	TGTGCCATCAGTGAGTCAAGAGATAGCAATCAGCCCCAGCATTTT
TRBV29-1	many	.	TRBJ2-2	CSVDYRGGKTGELFF	TGCAGCGTTGATTATCGGGGAGGCAAAACCGGGGAGCTGTTTTTT
TRBV4-1	many	TRBD1	TRBJ2-5	CASSGETGVWEETQYF	TGCGCCAGCAGCGGTGAGACAGGGGTATGGGAAGAGACCCAGTACTTC
TRBV19	many	.	TRBJ1-2	CASSILTEYGYTF	TGTGCCAGTAGTATATTAACCGAATATGGCTACACCTTC
TRBV20-1	few	.	TRBJ2-3	CSAPSSDTQYF	TGCAGTGCTCCCTCATCAGATACGCAGTATTTT
TRBV6-1	few	.	TRBJ1-2	CASTHNGNDGYTF	TGTGCCAGCACCCATAATGGGAACGATGGCTACACCTTC
TRBV2	many	.	TRBJ1-2	CASKGDGYTF	TGTGCCAGCAAAGGAGATGGCTACACCTTC
TRBV14	many	TRBD1	TRBJ2-7	CASSPPDRESFEQYF	TGTGCCAGCAGCCCGCCGGACAGGGAAAGTTTCGAGCAGTACTTC
TRBV25-1	few	.	TRBJ2-7	CASSDYRAPSYEQYF	TGTGCCAGCAGTGATTACCGGGCCCCCTCCTACGAGCAGTACTTC
TRBV20-1	many	TRBD2	TRBJ2-3	CSTERGSTDTQYF	TGCAGTACCGAGCGGGGTAGCACAGATACGCAGTATTTT
TRBV28	many	.	TRBJ1-5	CASSGAGVDSNQPQHF	TGTGCCAGCAGTGGGGCAGGGGTCGATAGCAATCAGCCCCAGCATTTT
TRBV6-1	few	TRBD2	TRBJ2-7	CASSPPISGRAYEQYF	TGTGCCAGCAGCCCCCCGATTAGCGGGAGGGCGTACGAGCAGTACTTC
TRBV20-1	many	.	TRBJ1-6	CSARTGINSPLHF	TGCAGTGCTAGAACAGGGATAAATTCACCCCTCCACTTT
TRBV2	many	TRBD1	TRBJ2-7	CASKKSRDSAYEQYF	TGTGCCAGCAAGAAGTCCCGGGACAGCGCCTACGAGCAGTACTTC
TRBV29-1	many	.	TRBJ1-2	CSVETGSFNYGYTF	TGCAGCGTTGAAACAGGGTCCTTTAACTATGGCTACACCTTC
TRBV4-1	once	.	TRBJ1-5	CASSQAGGEGRSNQPQHF	TGCGCCAGCAGCCAAGCTGGCGGGGAGGGGCGTAGCAATCAGCCCCAGCATTTT
TRBV27	many	TRBD1	TRBJ2-2	CASSSGQLNTGELFF	TGTGCCAGCAGTTCGGGACAGTTAAACACCGGGGAGCTGTTTTTT
TRBV28	many	.	TRBJ1-2	CASGRPNNYGYTF	TGTGCCAGCGGCCGGCCGAATAACTATGGCTACACCTTC
TRBV12-3/TRBV12-4	many	.	TRBJ2-1	CASSRHDGANEQFF	TGTGCCAGCAGTAGACATGACGGGGCGAATGAGCAGTTCTTC
TRBV7-3	.	TRBD2	TRBJ2-3	CACSPGLAGVLDTQYF	TGTGCCTGCAGCCCCGGACTAGCGGGAGTATTAGATACGCAGTATTTT
TRBV2	many	.	TRBJ2-2	CASSEGHTGELFF	TGTGCCAGCAGTGAGGGGCACACCGGAGAGCTGTTTTTT
TRBV7-9	many	TRBD1	TRBJ2-1	CASSSPGQPYNEQFF	TGTGCCAGCAGCTCACCGGGACAGCCGTACAATGAGCAGTTCTTC
TRBV5-1	many	.	TRBJ1-6	CASSLDGSLNSPLHF	TGCGCCAGCAGCTTGGACGGCAGTCTTAATTCACCCCTCCACTTT
TRBV24-1	many	.	TRBJ2-1	CATSERGFYNEQFF	TGTGCCACCAGTGAGAGGGGGTTCTACAATGAGCAGTTCTTC
TRBV20-1	few	.	TRBJ2-6	CSYYLSGANVLTF	TGCAGTTATTACCTCTCTGGGGCCAACGTCCTGACTTTC
TRBV19	.	.	TRBJ2-5	CASSSQEKEETQYF	TGTGCCAGTAGTTCCCAGGAGAAGGAAGAGACCCAGTACTTC
TRBV10-3	many	TRBD2	TRBJ2-1	CAISERETYNEQFF	TGTGCCATCAGCGAGCGGGAAACTTACAATGAGCAGTTCTTC
TRBV7-3	many	.	TRBJ1-1	CASSFQGWTEAFF	TGTGCCAGCAGCTTTCAGGGATGGACTGAAGCTTTCTTT
TRBV20-1	few	.	TRBJ1-3	CSARLGPGNTIYF	TGCAGTGCTAGACTGGGACCTGGAAACACCATATATTTT
TRBV7-9	many	TRBD1	TRBJ2-5	CASSPESGGETQYF	TGTGCCAGCAGCCCAGAATCAGGGGGAGAGACCCAGTACTTC
TRBV19	.	.	TRBJ1-4	CASSIEGRFEKLFF	TGTGCCAGTAGTATAGAGGGCAGATTTGAAAAACTGTTTTTT
TRBV4-3	.	.	TRBJ2-2	CASSQGAHLNTGELFF	TGCGCCAGCAGCCAAGGCGCACACCTGAACACCGGGGAGCTGTTTTTT
TRBV7-9	.	TRBD2	TRBJ2-2	CASSSPGTSGTGELFF	TGTGCCAGCAGCTCCCCAGGGACTAGCGGCACCGGGGAGCTGTTTTTT